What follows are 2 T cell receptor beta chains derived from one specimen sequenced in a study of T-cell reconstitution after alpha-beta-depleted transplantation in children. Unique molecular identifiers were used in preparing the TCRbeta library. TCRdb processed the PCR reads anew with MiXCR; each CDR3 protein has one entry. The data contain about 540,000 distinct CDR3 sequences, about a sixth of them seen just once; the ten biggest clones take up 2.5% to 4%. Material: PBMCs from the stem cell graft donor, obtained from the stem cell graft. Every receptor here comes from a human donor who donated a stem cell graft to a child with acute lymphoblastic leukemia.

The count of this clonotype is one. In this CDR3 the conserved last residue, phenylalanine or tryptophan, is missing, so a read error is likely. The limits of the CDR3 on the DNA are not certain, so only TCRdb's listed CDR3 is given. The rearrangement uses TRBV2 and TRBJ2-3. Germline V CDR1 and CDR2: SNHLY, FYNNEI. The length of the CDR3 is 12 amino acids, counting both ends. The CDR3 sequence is CASREGIRQIRC.

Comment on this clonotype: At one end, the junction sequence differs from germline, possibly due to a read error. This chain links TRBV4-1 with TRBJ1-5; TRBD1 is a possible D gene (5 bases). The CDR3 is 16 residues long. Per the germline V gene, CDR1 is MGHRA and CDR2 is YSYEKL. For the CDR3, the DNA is TGCGCCAGCAGCCAAGGCCCACCGGGACTCAATCAGCCCCACCATTTT. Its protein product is CASSQGPPGLNQPHHF.